This TCR beta chain was profiled in a study of Graves' ophthalmopathy and Graves' hyperthyroidism. RNA served as the template for amplifying TCR beta CDR3 regions. In the first round, RT-PCR was carried out with HTBI primers, and a multiplex PCR formed the second round. TCRdb called the multiplex PCR reads again in MiXCR, with one record for every CDR3 protein. The data show 900,000 to 1,200,000 distinct CDR3 sequences, with less than 45% seen just once and 11% held by the top ten. This clonotype occurred a few times. No donor had other autoimmune disease, uncontrolled infection, pregnancy or lactation. The CDR3 has 15 residues. The germline V gene has CDR1 SGHNT and CDR2 YYREEE (reference sequence). V gave up 2 bases and J gave up 4 bases, with 12 bases separating them.

The clonotype comes from an adult man with Graves' hyperthyroidism. V and J are TRBV5-4 and TRBJ2-2, with a weak D call TRBD2 (5 bases). The sample comprised peripheral blood or thyroid tissue (not recorded which). CDR3 sequence reads: CASSLEGQITGELFF. The CDR3 nucleotides read TGTGCCAGCAGCTTAGAGGGTCAGATCACCGGGGAGCTGTTTTTT.